This entry concerns a single TCR beta chain. No antigen is known for it. The record has no base qualities; no much larger clone is one base away. The data originate from a study of cytomegalovirus exposure and HLA in healthy donors (dated by TCRdb to 2015 to 2018). For context, the study as a whole: In an earlier analysis of roughly 500 of the donors, 276 Gb of sequence data and 117 million unique TCR beta sequences from 180 million or so T cells were reported. About 320 gigabases of sequencing data and approximately 80 million unique TCR sequences were included in an early release covering around 650 HLA-typed donors. The genetic ancestry cluster associated with self-reported Caucasian donors included roughly 84% of the 398 genotyped donors. The study aimed to test whether signatures of past pathogen exposure could be identified by cataloging public T cell receptors. The T cell repertoires of around 670 subjects were profiled by immunosequencing and related to cytomegalovirus serostatus. In addition to the first cohort of 666 subjects, a separate validation cohort of about 120 different subjects was used. To predict cytomegalovirus infection status, the study brought together high-throughput TCR immunosequencing, statistical association of individual TCRs with disease status, and machine learning. To study patterns of TCR occurrence, a later analysis re-analyzed previously published TCR beta repertoires from 700 or so donors and added high-resolution HLA genotyping. Rather than drawing on any new phenotypic data, the later analysis identified candidate immune exposures from TCR beta sequences and the way those sequences occurred across donors. An earlier analysis of around 540 of the donors applied high-throughput TCR beta sequencing to assess whether each TCR beta V gene segment acted as functional or pseudogenic. Donor age, sex, ethnicity and CMV serostatus were collected together with the repertoire data. Genome-wide SNP genotypes for about 65% of the roughly 670 donors were used in a later genetic analysis, which treated that subset as a discovery cohort. All discovery cohort repertoires had been generated on a single sequencing platform. HLA typing covered class I and class II loci at four-digit resolution. Typing coverage varied by locus: roughly 629-640 donors for A, B, C, DRB1 and DQB1; roughly 500 for DQA1; 606 for DPA1; under 490 for DPB1. A few DR-DQ haplotypes were treated as single units for association and clustering because of strong linkage in the cohort. On average, around 240,000 unique TCR beta nucleotide sequences were sequenced per donor among more than 350 genotyped donors of the cohort, with roughly 18% of those sequences being non-productive. General conclusions and limits of the study: A later analysis found that HLA-associated TCR beta chains were more clonally expanded and had lower generation probabilities than equally common non-associated chains. A total of 164 TCR beta chains were listed by the study as associated with cytomegalovirus. The authors suggested that the approach could potentially be extended to other disease states and immunological phenotypes. The only immune exposure information available for the cohort was CMV serostatus. Some IMGT-functional V segments, including TRBV6-2 and TRBV6-3, could not be distinguished by the 87-base-pair reads and were therefore excluded. According to a later analysis, TCR association rates differed among HLA loci, with DRB1 alleles showing the most associated TCRs and HLA-C alleles showing the fewest. A few of the identified cytomegalovirus-associated TCR beta chains were confirmed in vitro to be specific for cytomegalovirus antigens. In an earlier analysis of approximately 590 of the donors, most TCR beta V segments were observed in productive rearrangements about 90% or about 30% of the time, broadly matching IMGT annotations. Strong co-occurrence of HLA alleles, especially DR and DQ, made assigning TCR associations to individual alleles difficult. About 15 rarely observed V segments, including chromosome 9 orphons, were excluded from the earlier analysis of some 590 of the donors because counts were too low. In a later analysis, several top co-occurrence clusters were reported to appear linked to parvovirus B19, influenza, CMV and Epstein-Barr virus. At a false discovery rate of 0.05, a later analysis linked under 20,000 TCR beta sequences to specific HLA alleles. Presence/absence analyses assumed roughly uniform sequencing depth across donors, an assumption that may not hold. The classifier was reported to diagnose cytomegalovirus status with high specificity and sensitivity in both the original and validation cohorts. A group of highly shared sequence variants was considered likely to be a technical artifact of the sequencing pipeline. HLA typing was unavailable for some donors at each locus, so association tests used only the typed subset. Only TCR beta chains were sequenced in this cohort, and the absence of alpha or paired-chain data limited detectable features. According to a later analysis, most CMV-associated TCR beta chains appeared to be HLA-restricted, and the HLA associations seemed to be driven largely by CMV exposure. Linkage disequilibrium might explain the correlated functional status among segregating V segments, but an unknown experimental factor could not be ruled out. Compared with the 666-donor mean, donors in an Asian-associated ancestry cluster had fewer N-insertions in productive TCRs, according to a later genetic analysis. A further reported finding was that TCR beta sequences accurately predicted the HLA-A and HLA-B alleles for most subjects in the first cohort. Most TCR sequences were seen in very few donors, while some public TCRs were found in many individuals. An association between a missense DCLRE1C variant and V-gene and J-gene trimming of TCR beta chains was found in a later genetic analysis and replicated in an independent cohort.

Receptor amplification or capture employed the immunoSEQ multiplex PCR assay. A mixture of 60 forward primers for TCR Vbeta segments and 13 reverse primers for TCR Jbeta segments was used in the multiplex PCR. A multiplex PCR assay on genomic DNA amplified the CDR3 region of rearranged TCR beta genes. On the Illumina HiSeq System, the amplified TCR beta libraries were sequenced as 87-base-pair reads. The original pipeline was this. A later analysis counted approximately 74 million unique TCR beta chains across the 550 to 800 repertoires, and roughly 11 million of these chains were shared by at least two donors. A nearest-neighbor algorithm error-corrected the raw reads and collapsed the reads into unique sequences, merging closely related sequences to remove PCR and sequencing errors. Alignment of CDR3 sequences to IMGT reference sequences was used to assign V, D and J gene segments. For a sequence to be retained, a match of at least six nucleotides was required to both a V gene segment and a J gene segment. Rearrangements were classified as productive when the CDR3 lacked stop codons and remained in frame with V and J, and all other rearrangements were classified as non-productive. CDR3 was defined according to IMGT convention as the region running from the second conserved V-encoded cysteine to the conserved J-encoded phenylalanine. In an earlier analysis of roughly 580 of the donors, sequences lacking an unambiguous match to a single V gene segment were excluded. In an earlier analysis of some 590 of the donors, a V segment was called functional when productive rearrangements were above 56.7%, and segregating when the standard deviation between donors exceeded 5%. A statistical classification framework was developed to diagnose cytomegalovirus status using the catalog of TCR beta chain sequences. A later analysis assigned V and J genes by comparing TCR nucleotide sequences with IMGT/GENE-DB human TR gene sequences. In a later analysis, CDR3 sequences and most-parsimonious VDJ recombination scenarios were assigned using the TCRdist pipeline. In a later analysis, every TCR beta chain was defined by the combination of its CDR3 amino acid sequence and its V-gene family, and reads without a unique V-gene family were dropped. As a way to deal with suspected cross-contamination and a sequencing artifact, a later analysis dropped under 600 nucleotide sequences that were highly shared and had low generation probability. In a later analysis, a clonal expansion index for each public chain was calculated from normalized within-repertoire ranks of inferred template counts. A later analysis computed generation probabilities with a VDJ recombination model fitted to out-of-frame rearrangements, and checked the results against IGoR. Hypergeometric tests were used in a later analysis to score TCR-TCR, TCR-HLA and TCR-CMV co-occurrence, with a repertoire-size bias correction applied to the TCR pairs. A later analysis estimated false discovery rates by permuting HLA or CMV assignments 20 times. In a later analysis, co-occurring TCRs were grouped using DBSCAN, with TCRdist sequence similarity added in when clustering inside HLA-allele-positive subsets. For co-occurrence clustering, repertoires with fewer than 30,000 or more than 120,000 public chains were excluded, along with roughly 5 repertoires with anomalous nucleotide sharing. TCRdb stores this immuneACCESS table with in-frame sequences only. Part of the clones is absent; in the studies checked, under half of the shortfall reflects unresolved V genes, and no reason is known for the rest. V and J calls and clone size are copied from that table; D and trimming were computed from the DNA. Present in this sample are just over 150,000 clones, approximately 79% of which were seen just once. Clones ranked in the top ten supply around 0.97% of the sample.

CDR1 is given as SEHNR and CDR2 as FQNEAQ, both from the germline V gene (reference sequence). There are 14 amino acids in the CDR3, from cysteine to phenylalanine inclusive. Only the CDR3 part of the read is kept: 42 bases, read in frame from the first base. Compared with germline, V lacks 7 bases and J lacks 4 bases; bases without a gene match: 6. The cohort comprised fewer than 700 healthy bone marrow donors. Cohort members were all nominally healthy when sampled, although unrecorded immune exposures were likely present. The donor was CMV seropositive and belonged to the group of 270 or so seropositive cohort members. Every donor gave a peripheral blood sample, and the peripheral blood mononuclear cells from that sample were used for TCR beta sequencing. The Qiagen DNeasy Blood Extraction Kit was used to extract genomic DNA from the blood cell samples.

The sample taken for sequencing was PBMCs. The chain is made from TRBV7-9 and TRBJ2-1, and 8 bases in between align with TRBD2. The sequence was collected from a woman between 50 and 59 years old in good health and CMV-seropositive. The DNA sequence is as follows: TGTGCCAGCACCCAGCGGGAGACGTACAATGAGCAGTTCTTC. Its protein product is CASTQRETYNEQFF.